The T cell receptor (beta chain) under discussion was sequenced for a study of blood T cell repertoires in COVID-19. Study background: The United States, Italy and Spain were the sources of the acute and convalescent COVID-19 samples. Nucleic acid was either cDNA or gDNA, and it came from T cells, B-cell-depleted T cells, or PBMCs.

Germline CDR1 reads MDHEN; CDR2 reads SYDVKM. This CDR3 region has 12 residues. V lost 6 bases, J lost 2 bases, and 7 bases lay in between. In the original processing: Reference gene primer amplification yielded estimated nucleated cell counts. Some clones are missing from TCRdb's copy, which holds only in-frame ones; the method was immunoSEQ multiplex PCR. V, J and clone size are those of that table, while D and trimming were read from the DNA. The top ten hold roughly 2.9% of the sample, which has around 130,000 clones, almost 85% seen once. This clone was picked up one time. This clonotype was sampled from a man aged 45 to 65 with acute or convalescent COVID-19. The rearrangement uses TRBV28 and TRBJ1-2; D remains ambiguous. The sample consisted of peripheral blood. In DNA, the CDR3 is TGTGCCAGCAGACCTACGAACTATGGCTACACCTTC. Its translation is CASRPTNYGYTF.